The 17 T cell receptor beta chains in this list originate from one sample, sequenced in a study of OX40 agonist ivuxolimab in advanced cancers. Using immunoSEQ multiplex PCR, the repertoire was profiled, and TCRdb retains in-frame clones only, with some absent. The sample consists of fewer than 130,000 clones, approximately 89% of them appearing once. Sequencing was performed on CD4+ or CD8+ T cells sorted from blood, taken in a trial of the OX40 agonist ivuxolimab. The source is an adult with an advanced solid tumor such as melanoma, head and neck, liver or kidney cancer.

The chain uses TRBV6-5 and TRBJ2-1; 12 bases map to TRBD2. CDR1 and CDR2 (germline): MNHEY, SVGAGI. V lost 2 bases to trimming and J lost 8 bases; unmatched junction nucleotides: 4. The CDR3 spans 15 residues. As DNA, the CDR3 is TGTGCCAGCAGTTACGGAACTAGCGGGAGGCATGAGCAGTTCTTC. Encoded protein: CASSYGTSGRHEQFF.

V is TRBV7-9 and J is TRBJ1-3; D remains ambiguous. CDR1 and CDR2 (germline): SEHNR, FQNEAQ (reference sequence). Deletions cut 6 bases from V and 0 bases from J, with 6 bases between. The CDR3 covers 13 residues. CDR3 sequence: CASRHSSGNTIYF. CDR3 in DNA: TGTGCCAGCAGACATTCCTCTGGAAACACCATATATTTT.

V and J are TRBV10-3 and TRBJ1-5; 7 bases agree with TRBD1. V dropped 4 bases and J dropped 4; count of bases not matched to a gene: 4. The CDR3 loop spans 14 amino acids. Looked up from germline, CDR1 is ENHRY and CDR2 is SYGVKD. CDR3 sequence reads: CAISVGTENQPQHF. As DNA, the CDR3 is TGTGCCATCAGTGTCGGGACAGAGAATCAGCCCCAGCATTTT.

This sequence joins TRBV29-1 and TRBJ1-1, with D possibly being TRBD1 (5 bases). The CDR3 runs to 12 residues. CDR1 SQVTM and CDR2 ANQGSEA come from the germline V gene. Trimming took 5 bases from V and 7 from J, leaving 14 bases between them. CDR3 nucleotide sequence: TGCAGCGTTTGGGGGAGTACAGGTGAAGCTTTCTTT. Translated: CSVWGSTGEAFF.

The chain has TRBV6-1 and TRBJ2-5; D unclear. From germline, CDR1 is MNHNS and CDR2 SASEGT. Trimming left V 6 bases short and J 4 bases short, with 15 bases between. This CDR3 spans 14 amino acids. CDR3 region: CASSWVHTGETQYF. CDR3 nucleotides: TGTGCCAGCAGCTGGGTCCATACTGGAGAGACCCAGTACTTC.

V usage is TRBV28 and J usage is TRBJ2-6, with D perhaps TRBD1 (6 bases). In germline, CDR1 is MDHEN, CDR2 SYDVKM. The CDR3 has 15 residues. V was shortened by 5 bases and J by 0 bases, with 8 bases between the two germline ends. The CDR3 loop is CASSKQGSGANVLTF. CDR3 sequence (DNA): TGTGCCAGCAGTAAACAGGGCTCTGGGGCCAACGTCCTGACTTTC.

A remark on this clone: One junction end does not reproduce the germline sequence, and a read error may be involved. J is TRBJ1-1 and V is TRBV27; D ambiguous. The CDR3 is 15 amino acids. Germline V gene lookup returns CDR1 MNHEY and CDR2 SMNVEV (reference sequence). The CDR3 DNA follows: TGTGCCAGCAGTTCCCCTTCGAGGGTGAATACTGAAGCTTTCTTT. Amino acids: CASSSPSRVNTEAFF.

This chain links TRBV5-1 with TRBJ1-6; 11 bases are shared with TRBD1. After removal of 4 bases from V and 7 bases from J, the junction contained 10 bases not matched to a gene. CDR1 SGHRS and CDR2 YFSETQ come from the germline V gene. CDR3 length: 17 amino acids. CDR3 sequence (DNA): TGCGCCAGCAGCCCCGTCCCGGGACAGGGGGAAAATTCACCCCTCCACTTT. This codes for CASSPVPGQGENSPLHF.

The V gene is TRBV28, the J gene TRBJ2-7; TRBD1 matches at 7 bases. Germline V lookup: CDR1 MDHEN, CDR2 SYDVKM. With 6 bases clipped from V and 3 bases from J, the junction kept 11 bases outside the gene matches. This CDR3 is 15 amino acids long. This CDR3 reads CASRERDRLFYEQYF. DNA for the CDR3: TGTGCCAGCAGAGAGAGGGACAGATTATTCTACGAGCAGTACTTC. The full variable domain, in which reference TRBV28 and TRBJ2-7 provide the parts outside the CDR3, is DVKVTQSSRYLVKRTGEKVFLECVQDMDHENMFWYRQDPGLGLRLIYFSYDVKMKEKGDIPEGYSVSREKKERFSLILESASTNQTSMYLCASRERDRLFYEQYFGPGTRLTVT.

V gene TRBV5-1 combines with J gene TRBJ2-7, with D possibly being TRBD1 (5 bases). This CDR3 spans 15 amino acids. The V gene lost 0 bases and the J gene lost 2 bases, with 12 bases spanning the gap. Germline V gene sequence: CDR1 SGHRS, CDR2 YFSETQ. The CDR3 loop reads CASSLGSGQAYEQYF. The CDR3 coding sequence is TGCGCCAGCAGCTTGGGCTCAGGGCAAGCCTACGAGCAGTACTTC.

The chain has TRBV5-4 and TRBJ1-1; a possible D gene is TRBD1 (6 bases). V dropped 0 bases and J dropped 1 base, with 7 bases sitting between them. CDR1 is SGHNT, CDR2 YYREEE, per germline (reference sequence). The CDR3 is 14 residues long. The CDR3 loop reads CASSLGQANTEAFF. The CDR3 bases are TGTGCCAGCAGCTTGGGACAGGCGAACACTGAAGCTTTCTTT.

This clone was detected only once. This chain joins TRBV9 and TRBJ2-7, with 7 bases fitting TRBD2. From germline, CDR1 is SGDLS and CDR2 YYNGEE. The CDR3 covers 16 residues. Trimming at V came to 0 bases and at J to 4 bases, leaving 10 bases not matched to a gene. CDR3 sequence: CASSVGFGGSSYEQYF. The CDR3 bases are TGTGCCAGCAGCGTAGGTTTCGGCGGGAGCTCATACGAGCAGTACTTC.

The genes are TRBV4-2 and TRBJ1-3; D ambiguous. The germline V gene has CDR1 LGHNA and CDR2 YNFKEQ. The CDR3 runs to 17 residues. The V and J ends lost 0 bases and 0 bases respectively, with 12 bases between them. CDR3 residues: CASSQETRADSGNTIYF. The CDR3 DNA reads as TGTGCCAGCAGCCAAGAAACGCGAGCGGACTCTGGAAACACCATATATTTT.

The chain carries TRBV18 and TRBJ1-4; D gene ambiguous. Trimming removed 2 bases from V and 5 bases from J, with 0 bases in between. CDR3 size: 11 residues. Germline CDR1 reads KGHSH; CDR2 reads LQKENI. The CDR3 bases are TGTGCCAGCTCACCAAATGAAAAACTGTTTTTT. This encodes CASSPNEKLFF.

This chain connects TRBV29-1 to TRBJ1-1; 7 nucleotides align to TRBD1. V lost 6 bases, J lost 6 bases, and 10 bases stayed unmatched. Per germline, CDR1 SQVTM and CDR2 ANQGSEA. The CDR3 has 13 amino acids. The CDR3 spells CSVVLTGFAEAFF. CDR3 bases: TGCAGCGTGGTCTTGACAGGGTTCGCTGAAGCTTTCTTT.

The genes are TRBV28 and TRBJ2-7, with D maybe TRBD1 (6 bases). CDR3 size: 18 residues. The V end lost 6 bases, the J end lost 5 bases, and 29 bases lay between the germline ends. Per the germline V gene, CDR1 is MDHEN and CDR2 is SYDVKM. The CDR3 nucleotides are TGTGCCAGCAGCAACATAAATACAGGGACCCAAGCCGTCCACGAGCAGTACTTC. This codes for CASSNINTGTQAVHEQYF.

V usage is TRBV7-2 and J usage is TRBJ1-2; D unresolved. The CDR3 loop spans 15 amino acids. CDR1 is SGHTA and CDR2 is FQGNSA in the germline V gene. Trimming shortened V by 2 bases and J by 4 bases, and 14 bases separated the two germline ends. This CDR3 is CASSLSHRSIYGYTF. CDR3 coding DNA: TGTGCCAGCAGCTTAAGCCACAGATCGATCTATGGCTACACCTTC.